One and the same sample provided the 18 T cell receptor beta chains below, sequenced in a study of cytomegalovirus exposure and HLA in healthy donors. Use of 60 Vbeta and 13 Jbeta primers characterized the PCR. Produced via immunoSEQ multiplex PCR; TCRdb's table is partial and in-frame only. This table holds 130,000 or so clones, approximately 91% found once. The sample consisted of PBMCs. The origin of the receptors is a woman aged 40-49 years in good health and CMV-seronegative.

The J gene is TRBJ1-2, the V gene TRBV23-1, with D possibly matching TRBD1 (5 bases). TRBV23-1 is an ORF for which the function is uncertain. V lost 2 bases and J 6 bases, leaving 16 bases between the germline ends. The CDR3 consists of 15 residues. The CDR3 sequence is CASSQGSGLRNGYTF. CDR3 in DNA: TGCGCCAGCAGTCAAGGATCAGGGCTACGAAATGGCTACACCTTC.

The chain employs TRBV30 and TRBJ1-4; 7 bases are a match to TRBD1. CDR3 length: 14 residues. Germline V gives CDR1 GTSNPN, CDR2 SVGIG (reference sequence). The V gene end was trimmed by 3 bases and the J gene end by 4 bases; junction bases not matched to a gene: 5. CDR3 DNA sequence: TGTGCCTGGAGCCTCGGACAGGTTAATGAAAAACTGTTTTTT. Residues: CAWSLGQVNEKLFF.

This chain joins TRBV7-9 and TRBJ1-1, with 8 bases fitting TRBD1. Germline-derived CDR1 and CDR2 are SEHNR and FQNEAQ (reference sequence). CDR3 size: 14 residues. The trim removed 8 bases at V and 5 bases at J, leaving 10 bases unmatched. CDR3 sequence: CASALQGEGTEAFF. Here the CDR3 DNA reads TGTGCCAGCGCGTTACAGGGGGAAGGTACTGAAGCTTTCTTT.

The chain joins TRBV27 to TRBJ1-5; D remains unclear. CDR1 MNHEY and CDR2 SMNVEV come from the germline V gene (reference sequence). This CDR3 spans 14 amino acids. Trimming stripped 2 bases from V and 2 bases from J, with 7 bases between. CDR3 in DNA: TGTGCCAGCAGTTTAACGGGAGGCAATCAGCCCCAGCATTTT. This sequence encodes CASSLTGGNQPQHF.

This chain uses TRBV19 with TRBJ1-2; D is unclear. CDR3 length equals 15 residues. Trimming left V 5 bases short and J 1 base short, with 14 bases between. Per germline, CDR1 LNHDA and CDR2 SQIVND (reference sequence). The CDR3 DNA is TGTGCCAGTAGTTTGGCTACGACTTTTAACTATGGCTACACCTTC. Encoded protein: CASSLATTFNYGYTF.

The chain recombines TRBV5-4 with TRBJ1-2; a weak D match, TRBD1 (6 bases). V lost 0 bases and J 9 bases, leaving 9 bases between the germline ends. Germline V gene data show CDR1 as SGHNT and CDR2 as YYREEE (reference sequence). The CDR3 extends over 12 amino acids. This chain's CDR3 is CASSLGGRRYTF. The CDR3 DNA reads TGTGCCAGCAGCTTGGGGGGGCGCCGCTACACCTTC.

CDR3 DNA sequence: TGTGCCAGTAGTATTTCCGGGACAGGGTTCTACGAGCAGTACTTC. Translation: CASSISGTGFYEQYF. The V gene is TRBV19, the J gene TRBJ2-7, with 9 bases identical to TRBD1. CDR3 size: 15 residues. V shed 3 bases and J 3 bases; nucleotides not matched to a gene: 6. Looked up from germline, CDR1 is LNHDA and CDR2 is SQIVND (reference sequence).

The V call is TRBV5-4, the J call TRBJ2-3, with 7 bases matching TRBD2. The CDR3 totals 14 residues. J lost 1 base, V lost 2 bases, and 1 base had no gene match. Germline lookup yields CDR1 SGHNT and CDR2 YYREEE (reference sequence). The CDR3 sequence: CASSFLAGTDTQYF. CDR3 DNA sequence: TGTGCCAGCAGCTTCCTAGCGGGCACAGATACGCAGTATTTT.

The V call is TRBV10-3, the J call TRBJ2-1, with TRBD1 matching 7 bases. The germline V gene has CDR1 ENHRY and CDR2 SYGVKD. The CDR3 is 16 residues long. The J segment lost 0 bases and the V segment lost 6 bases, leaving 8 bases of the junction unmatched. In DNA form, the CDR3 reads TGTGCCATCAGCCGACAGGGTCCTAGCTCCTACAATGAGCAGTTCTTC. This gives the protein CAISRQGPSSYNEQFF.

The gene calls are TRBV19 and TRBJ1-1; D is possibly TRBD1 (6 bases). Trimming removed 7 bases from V and 5 bases from J, with 23 bases in between. Germline V gene lookup returns CDR1 LNHDA and CDR2 SQIVND (reference sequence). The length of the CDR3 is 16 residues. Written as DNA, the CDR3 is TGTGCCAGTAAAATGGGGGCCCTATCCGTCAGGACTGAAGCTTTCTTT. It encodes CASKMGALSVRTEAFF.

The J gene is TRBJ2-7, the V gene TRBV29-1; possibly TRBD2 for D (5 bases). Trimming left V 4 bases short and J 2 bases short, with 12 bases between. The V gene's germline CDR1 is SQVTM and CDR2 ANQGSEA. The CDR3 has 13 residues. The CDR3 DNA reads TGCAGCGTTGGTAAGGGAGCCGCCTACGAGCAGTACTTC. This translates into CSVGKGAAYEQYF.

The rearrangement joins TRBV19 to TRBJ2-5, with D possibly matching TRBD1 (5 bases). CDR3 size: 13 residues. Germline-derived CDR1 and CDR2 are LNHDA and SQIVND (reference sequence). Trimming left V 7 bases short and J 4 bases short, with 13 bases between. The CDR3 region is CASTGAGTETQYF. The CDR3 DNA sequence: TGTGCCAGTACTGGGGCAGGTACAGAGACCCAGTACTTC.

This clone was detected only a few times. The rearrangement joins TRBV7-2 to TRBJ2-7; 7 bases line up with TRBD2. V shed 6 bases and J 3 bases; nucleotides not matched to a gene: 5. This CDR3 spans 13 amino acids. CDR1 is SGHTA and CDR2 is FQGNSA in the germline V gene. The CDR3 nucleotides are TGTGCCAGCAGAAGACTAGCAGGCTACGAGCAGTACTTC. Its translation is CASRRLAGYEQYF.

The chain has TRBV7-9 and TRBJ1-1; D gene unclear. CDR3 length equals 13 residues. Germline V lookup: CDR1 SEHNR, CDR2 FQNEAQ (reference sequence). Trimming pared 5 bases from V and 0 bases from J, leaving 7 bases between. As DNA, the CDR3 is TGTGCCAGCAGCGAAACAGTGAACACTGAAGCTTTCTTT. Translated: CASSETVNTEAFF.

V and J are TRBV6-5 and TRBJ2-7; possible D gene TRBD2, 6 bases. The CDR3 consists of 15 residues. In germline, CDR1 is MNHEY, CDR2 SVGAGI. V was shortened by 6 bases and J by 3 bases, with 18 bases between the two germline ends. The CDR3 DNA follows: TGTGCCAGCAGCCCAATGCGGGATAGAGACTACGAGCAGTACTTC. It yields the protein CASSPMRDRDYEQYF.

The CDR3 here is CASSFGTGGYNEQFF. In DNA form, the CDR3 reads TGTGCCAGCAGCTTCGGGACGGGAGGATACAATGAGCAGTTCTTC. The chain uses TRBV7-2 and TRBJ2-1, with 7 bases lining up with TRBD2. The J segment lost 4 bases and the V segment lost 3 bases, leaving 6 bases of the junction unmatched. This CDR3 spans 15 amino acids. CDR1 and CDR2 from the germline V gene are SGHTA and FQGNSA.

V and J are TRBV6-1 and TRBJ2-6, with 11 bases lining up with TRBD1. The trim removed 3 bases at V and 3 bases at J, leaving 1 base unmatched. The CDR3 extends over 16 amino acids. Germline V gene lookup returns CDR1 MNHNS and CDR2 SASEGT. The CDR3 spells CASSEGQGDGANVLTF. In nucleotides, the CDR3 is TGTGCCAGCAGTGAGGGACAGGGGGATGGGGCCAACGTCCTGACTTTC.

This rearrangement joins TRBV4-3 to TRBJ2-1; 9 positions agree with TRBD2. Germline loops: CDR1 LGHNA, CDR2 YSLEER. The CDR3 covers 15 residues. The V and J ends lost 3 bases and 3 bases, in that order; junction bases with no gene match: 3. Written as DNA, the CDR3 is TGCGCCAGCAGCCAGCTTAGCGGGGGCTACAATGAGCAGTTCTTC. Protein product: CASSQLSGGYNEQFF.